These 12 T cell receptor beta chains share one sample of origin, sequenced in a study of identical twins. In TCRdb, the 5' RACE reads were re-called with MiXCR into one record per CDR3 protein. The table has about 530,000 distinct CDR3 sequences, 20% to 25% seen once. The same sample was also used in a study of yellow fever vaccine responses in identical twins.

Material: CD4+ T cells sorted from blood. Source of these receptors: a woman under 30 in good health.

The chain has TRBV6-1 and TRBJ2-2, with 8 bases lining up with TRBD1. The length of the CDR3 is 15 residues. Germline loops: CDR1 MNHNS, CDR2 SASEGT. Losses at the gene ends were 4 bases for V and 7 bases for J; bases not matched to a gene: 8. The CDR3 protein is CASSVSRGRIGELFF. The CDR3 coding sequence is TGTGCCAGCAGTGTGAGCAGGGGGCGCATCGGGGAGCTGTTTTTT.

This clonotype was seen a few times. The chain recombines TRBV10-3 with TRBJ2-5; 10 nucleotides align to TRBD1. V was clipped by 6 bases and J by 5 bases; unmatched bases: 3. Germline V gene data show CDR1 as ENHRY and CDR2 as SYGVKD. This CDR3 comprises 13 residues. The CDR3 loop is CAIRTGGMETQYF. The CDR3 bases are TGTGCCATCAGGACAGGGGGCATGGAGACCCAGTACTTC.

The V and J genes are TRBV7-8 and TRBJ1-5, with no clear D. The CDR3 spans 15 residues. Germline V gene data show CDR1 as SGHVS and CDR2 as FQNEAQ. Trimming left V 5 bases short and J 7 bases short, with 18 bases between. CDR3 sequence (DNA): TGTGCCAGCAGCACCCAGGTCCCCGGAGGGCAGCCCCAGCATTTT. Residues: CASSTQVPGGQPQHF.

The CDR3 bases are TGTGCCAGCAGCACCCAGACAGCTTGGGAGACCCAGTACTTC. Amino acids: CASSTQTAWETQYF. The V gene is TRBV7-9, the J gene TRBJ2-5; D is perhaps TRBD1 (5 bases). The CDR3 loop spans 14 amino acids. Germline loops: CDR1 SEHNR, CDR2 FQNEAQ (reference sequence). V was pared by 5 bases and J by 5 bases, with 15 bases between.

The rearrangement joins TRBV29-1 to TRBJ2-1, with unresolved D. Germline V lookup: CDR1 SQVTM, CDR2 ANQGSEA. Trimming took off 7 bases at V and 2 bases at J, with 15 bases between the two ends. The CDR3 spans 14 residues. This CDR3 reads CSGVWLSTYNEQFF. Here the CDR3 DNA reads TGCAGCGGTGTGTGGCTATCGACCTACAATGAGCAGTTCTTC.

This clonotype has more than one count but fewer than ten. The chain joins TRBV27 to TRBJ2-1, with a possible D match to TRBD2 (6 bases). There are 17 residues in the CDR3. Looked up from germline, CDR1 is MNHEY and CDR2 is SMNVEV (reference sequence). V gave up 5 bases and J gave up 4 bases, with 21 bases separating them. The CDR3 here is CASSKVGSSAGYNEQFF. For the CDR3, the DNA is TGTGCCAGCAGTAAAGTGGGTTCTAGCGCGGGATACAATGAGCAGTTCTTC.

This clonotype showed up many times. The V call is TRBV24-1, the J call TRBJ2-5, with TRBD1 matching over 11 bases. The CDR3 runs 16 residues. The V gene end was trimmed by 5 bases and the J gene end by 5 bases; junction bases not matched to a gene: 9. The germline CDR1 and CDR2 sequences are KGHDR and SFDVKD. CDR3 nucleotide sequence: TGTGCCACCAGTGGTACCGCCGGGACAGGGGGGGAGACCCAGTACTTC. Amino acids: CATSGTAGTGGETQYF.

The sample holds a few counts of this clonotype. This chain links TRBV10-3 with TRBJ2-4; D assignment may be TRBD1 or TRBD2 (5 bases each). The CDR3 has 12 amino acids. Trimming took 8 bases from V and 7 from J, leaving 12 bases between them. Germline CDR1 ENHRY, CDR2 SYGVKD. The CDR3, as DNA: TGTGCCATCGGTGGGGGTCCTAACATTCAGTACTTC. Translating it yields CAIGGGPNIQYF.

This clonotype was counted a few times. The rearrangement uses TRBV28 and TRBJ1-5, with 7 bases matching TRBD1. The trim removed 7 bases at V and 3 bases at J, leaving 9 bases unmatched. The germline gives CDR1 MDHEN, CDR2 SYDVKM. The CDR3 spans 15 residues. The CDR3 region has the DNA TGTGCCAGCAACCCCCGGGACAGAAACAATCAGCCCCAGCATTTT. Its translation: CASNPRDRNNQPQHF.

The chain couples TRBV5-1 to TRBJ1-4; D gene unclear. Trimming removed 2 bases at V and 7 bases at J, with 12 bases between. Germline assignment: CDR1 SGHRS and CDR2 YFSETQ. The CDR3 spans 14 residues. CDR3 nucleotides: TGCGCCAGCAGCTTACGAAGACCGGGTGAAAAACTGTTTTTT. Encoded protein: CASSLRRPGEKLFF.

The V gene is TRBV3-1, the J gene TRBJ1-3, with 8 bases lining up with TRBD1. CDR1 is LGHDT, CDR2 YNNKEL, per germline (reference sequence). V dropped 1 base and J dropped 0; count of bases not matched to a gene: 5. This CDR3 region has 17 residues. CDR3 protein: CASSQATGVYSGNTIYF. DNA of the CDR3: TGTGCCAGCAGCCAAGCGACAGGGGTCTACTCTGGAAACACCATATATTTT. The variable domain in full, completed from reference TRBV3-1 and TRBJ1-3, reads DTAVSQTPKYLVTQMGNDKSIKCEQNLGHDTMYWYKQDSKKFLKIMFSYNNKELIINETVPNRFSPKSPDKAHLNLHINSLELGDSAVYFCASSQATGVYSGNTIYFGEGSWLTVV.

The CDR3 reads CASSGGTYEQYF. DNA for the CDR3: TGTGCCAGCAGTGGTGGGACCTACGAGCAGTACTTC. The chain carries TRBV6-1 and TRBJ2-7; D remains unclear. CDR3 length: 12 amino acids. Trimming removed 4 bases at V and 2 bases at J, with 6 bases between. Germline V gene sequence: CDR1 MNHNS, CDR2 SASEGT.